The 2 T cell receptor beta chains below were found in one sample sequenced in a study of cytomegalovirus exposure and HLA in healthy donors (dated by TCRdb to the late 2010s). Receptor amplification or capture employed the immunoSEQ multiplex PCR assay. For the multiplex PCR, a mixture combining 60 forward primers for TCR Vbeta segments and 13 reverse primers for TCR Jbeta segments was used. The clones in this table, taken by TCRdb from immuneACCESS, are in-frame only. Not every clone is retained; where verified, under half of the shortfall comes from an unresolved V gene, and the cause of the rest is unknown. The sample table contains about 190,000 clones; only one count was recorded for about four fifths of them. The top ten constitute around 1.7% of the sample. Material: PBMCs. The receptor source for this set is a woman aged 18-29 years in good health and CMV-seronegative.

This rearrangement joins TRBV11-2 to TRBJ2-7, with D possibly matching TRBD2 (6 bases). The germline gives CDR1 SGHAT, CDR2 FQNNGV. There are 17 residues in the CDR3. Trimming pared 1 base from V and 6 bases from J, leaving 22 bases between. The CDR3 reads CASSLAIGGQLRGEQYF. CDR3 DNA: TGTGCCAGCAGCTTAGCGATTGGAGGACAACTGCGGGGCGAGCAGTACTTC.

This clone was observed a single time. V is TRBV30 and J is TRBJ2-5, with TRBD2 identical over 14 bases. CDR1 is GTSNPN and CDR2 is SVGIG in the germline V gene (reference sequence). V lost 1 base and J lost 4; bases outside the gene matches: 8. The CDR3 consists of 17 residues. CDR3: CAWSAGTSGRRGETQYF. DNA for the CDR3: TGTGCCTGGAGTGCCGGGACTAGCGGGAGAAGAGGAGAGACCCAGTACTTC.